This TCR beta chain was observed in a study of early T cells in non-severe SARS-CoV-2 infection. The CDR3 runs 15 residues. The V gene lost 2 bases and the J gene lost 2 bases, with 12 bases spanning the gap. Attached unique molecular identifiers marked individual cDNA molecules. In TCRdb, the 5' RACE reads were re-called with MiXCR into one record per CDR3 protein. The table lists under 60,000 distinct CDR3 sequences, 8% to 10% of them singletons. This clonotype has a single count. Its antigen remains unknown. Study-wide findings and caveats: Matching against VDJdb likely underestimated virus-specific expansions, favoring anti-spike CD8.

The chain couples TRBV12-3 or TRBV12-4 to TRBJ1-1, with D perhaps matching TRBD1 (6 bases). This TCR derives from an adult who was a healthcare worker with PCR-confirmed SARS-CoV-2 infection or an uninfected control (not recorded which). What was sequenced was whole blood. The CDR3 DNA is TGTGCCAGCAGTTTACCCTCGACAGGTAACACTGAAGCTTTCTTT. Protein sequence: CASSLPSTGNTEAFF.